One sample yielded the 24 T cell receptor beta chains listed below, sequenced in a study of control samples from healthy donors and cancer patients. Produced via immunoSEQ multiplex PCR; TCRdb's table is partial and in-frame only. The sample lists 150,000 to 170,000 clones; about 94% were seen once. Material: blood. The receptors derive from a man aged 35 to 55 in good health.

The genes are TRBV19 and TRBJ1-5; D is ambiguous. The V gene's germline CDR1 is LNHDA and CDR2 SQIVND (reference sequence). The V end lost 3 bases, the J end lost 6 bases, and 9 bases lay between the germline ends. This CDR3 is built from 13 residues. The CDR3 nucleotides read TGTGCCAGTAGTATTAGTTATAGTCAGCCCCAGCATTTT. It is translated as CASSISYSQPQHF. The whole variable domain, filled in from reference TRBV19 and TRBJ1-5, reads DGGITQSPKYLFRKEGQNVTLSCEQNLNHDAMYWYRQDPGQGLRLIYYSQIVNDFQKGDIAEGYSVSREKKESFPLTVTSAQKNPTAFYLCASSISYSQPQHFGDGTRLSIL.

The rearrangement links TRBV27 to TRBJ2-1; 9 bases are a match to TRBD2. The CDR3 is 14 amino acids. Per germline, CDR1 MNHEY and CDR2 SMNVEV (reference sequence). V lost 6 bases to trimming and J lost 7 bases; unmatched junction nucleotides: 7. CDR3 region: CASRGGGAGNEQFF. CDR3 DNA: TGTGCCAGCAGAGGCGGGGGGGCGGGTAATGAGCAGTTCTTC.

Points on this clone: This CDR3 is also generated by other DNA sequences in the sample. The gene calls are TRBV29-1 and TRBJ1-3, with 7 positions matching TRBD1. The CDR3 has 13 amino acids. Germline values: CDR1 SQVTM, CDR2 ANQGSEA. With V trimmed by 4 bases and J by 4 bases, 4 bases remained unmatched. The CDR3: CSVGDRAGNTIYF. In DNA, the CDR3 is TGCAGCGTTGGGGACAGAGCAGGAAACACCATATATTTT.

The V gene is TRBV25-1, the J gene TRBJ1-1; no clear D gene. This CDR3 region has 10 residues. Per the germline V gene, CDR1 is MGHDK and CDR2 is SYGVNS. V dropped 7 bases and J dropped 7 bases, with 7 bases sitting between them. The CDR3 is CASKGGEAFF. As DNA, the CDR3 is TGTGCCAGCAAGGGTGGTGAAGCTTTCTTT.

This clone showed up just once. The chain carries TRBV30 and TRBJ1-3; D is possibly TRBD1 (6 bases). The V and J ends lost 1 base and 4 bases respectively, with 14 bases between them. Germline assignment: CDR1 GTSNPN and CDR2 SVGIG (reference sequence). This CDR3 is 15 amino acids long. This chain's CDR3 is CAWSDVGASGNTIYF. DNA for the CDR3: TGTGCCTGGAGTGATGTGGGGGCTAGCGGAAACACCATATATTTT.

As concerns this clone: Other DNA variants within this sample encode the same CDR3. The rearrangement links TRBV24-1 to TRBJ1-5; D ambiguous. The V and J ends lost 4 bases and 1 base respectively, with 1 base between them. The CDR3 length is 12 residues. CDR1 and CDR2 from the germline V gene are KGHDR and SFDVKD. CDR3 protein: CATSDSNQPQHF. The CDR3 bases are TGTGCCACCAGTGACAGCAATCAGCCCCAGCATTTT.

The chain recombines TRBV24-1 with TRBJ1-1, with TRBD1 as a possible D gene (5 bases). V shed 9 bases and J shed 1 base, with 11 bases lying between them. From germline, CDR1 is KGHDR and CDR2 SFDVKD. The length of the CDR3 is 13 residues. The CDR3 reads CATASQGNTEAFF. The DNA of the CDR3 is TGTGCCACCGCTAGTCAGGGGAACACTGAAGCTTTCTTT.

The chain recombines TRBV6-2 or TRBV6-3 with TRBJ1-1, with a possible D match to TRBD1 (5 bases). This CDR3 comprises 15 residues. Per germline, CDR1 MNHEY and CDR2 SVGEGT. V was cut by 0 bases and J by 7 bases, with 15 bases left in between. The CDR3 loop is CASSYSMVRGDEAFF. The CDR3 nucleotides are TGTGCCAGCAGTTACTCTATGGTACGGGGCGATGAAGCTTTCTTT.

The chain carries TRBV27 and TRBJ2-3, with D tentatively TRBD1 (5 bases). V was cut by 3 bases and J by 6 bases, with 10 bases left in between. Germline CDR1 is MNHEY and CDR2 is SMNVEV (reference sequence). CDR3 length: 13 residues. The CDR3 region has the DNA TGTGCCAGCAGTTTTGGGGCCGTTGATACGCAGTATTTT. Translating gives CASSFGAVDTQYF.

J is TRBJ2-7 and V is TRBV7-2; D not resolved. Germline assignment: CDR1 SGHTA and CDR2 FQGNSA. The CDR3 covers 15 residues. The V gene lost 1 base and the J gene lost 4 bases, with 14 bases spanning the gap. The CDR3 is CASSLGYSQGYEQYF. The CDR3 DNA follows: TGTGCCAGCAGCTTAGGGTACTCCCAAGGGTACGAGCAGTACTTC.

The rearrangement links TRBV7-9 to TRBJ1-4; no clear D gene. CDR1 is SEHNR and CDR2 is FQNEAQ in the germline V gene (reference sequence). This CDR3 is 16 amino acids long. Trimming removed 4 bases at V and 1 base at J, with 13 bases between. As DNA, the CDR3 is TGTGCCAGCAGCTCTGGGAACGGAGTAACTAATGAAAAACTGTTTTTT. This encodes CASSSGNGVTNEKLFF.

DNA for the CDR3: TGTGCCAGCAGTTTAATCGGGACAGGGCAGAATTCACCCCTCCACTTT. This codes for CASSLIGTGQNSPLHF. The chain uses TRBV27 and TRBJ1-6; 9 nucleotides line up with TRBD1. V dropped 2 bases and J dropped 7; count of bases not matched to a gene: 6. The V gene's germline CDR1 is MNHEY and CDR2 SMNVEV (reference sequence). This CDR3 has 16 amino acids.

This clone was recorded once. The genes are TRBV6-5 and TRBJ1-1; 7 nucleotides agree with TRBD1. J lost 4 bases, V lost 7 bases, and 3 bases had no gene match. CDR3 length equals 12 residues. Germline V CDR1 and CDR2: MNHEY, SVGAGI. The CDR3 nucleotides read TGTGCCAGCAACCAGGGGGGCACTGAAGCTTTCTTT. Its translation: CASNQGGTEAFF.

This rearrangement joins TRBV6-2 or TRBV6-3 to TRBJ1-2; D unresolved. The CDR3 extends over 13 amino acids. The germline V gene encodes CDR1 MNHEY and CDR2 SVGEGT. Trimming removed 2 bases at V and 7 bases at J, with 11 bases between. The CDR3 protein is CASSYLGVGGYTF. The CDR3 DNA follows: TGTGCCAGCAGTTACCTCGGTGTTGGTGGCTACACCTTC.

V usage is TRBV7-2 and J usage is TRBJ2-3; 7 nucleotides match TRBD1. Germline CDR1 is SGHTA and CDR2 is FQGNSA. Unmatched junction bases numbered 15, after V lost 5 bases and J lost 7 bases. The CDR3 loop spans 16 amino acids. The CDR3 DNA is TGTGCCAGCAGCCCTCGACAGGGAAGGCCCCCACATACGCAGTATTTT. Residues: CASSPRQGRPPHTQYF.

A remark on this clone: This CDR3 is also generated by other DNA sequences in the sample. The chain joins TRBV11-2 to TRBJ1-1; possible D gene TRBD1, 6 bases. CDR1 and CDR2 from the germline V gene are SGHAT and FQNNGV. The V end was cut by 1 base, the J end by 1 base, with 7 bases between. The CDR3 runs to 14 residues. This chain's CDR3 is CASSLVQGNTEAFF. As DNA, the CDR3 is TGTGCCAGCAGCTTAGTACAGGGGAACACTGAAGCTTTCTTT.

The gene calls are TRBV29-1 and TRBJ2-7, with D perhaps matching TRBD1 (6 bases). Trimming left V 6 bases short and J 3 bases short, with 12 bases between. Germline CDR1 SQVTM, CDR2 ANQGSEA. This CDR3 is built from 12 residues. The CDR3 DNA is TGCAGCGTCTGCGAACAGGGCTACGAGCAGTACTTC. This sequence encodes CSVCEQGYEQYF.

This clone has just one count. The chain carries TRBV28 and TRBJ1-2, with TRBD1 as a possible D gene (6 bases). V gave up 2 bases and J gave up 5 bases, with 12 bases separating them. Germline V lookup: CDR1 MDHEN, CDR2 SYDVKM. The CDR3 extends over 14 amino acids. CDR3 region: CASSLQGSRYGYTF. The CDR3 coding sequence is TGTGCCAGCAGTTTACAGGGGTCTAGGTATGGCTACACCTTC.

As DNA, the CDR3 is TGTGCCAGCAGTTTCGGAAGAGGGCCCTACGAGCAGTACTTC. Protein product: CASSFGRGPYEQYF. V usage is TRBV27 and J usage is TRBJ2-7; tentatively, D is TRBD2 (5 bases). Germline V gene sequence: CDR1 MNHEY, CDR2 SMNVEV (reference sequence). The ends were cut back, 3 bases at V and 2 bases at J, with 11 bases in the middle. The CDR3 sequence is 14 residues long.

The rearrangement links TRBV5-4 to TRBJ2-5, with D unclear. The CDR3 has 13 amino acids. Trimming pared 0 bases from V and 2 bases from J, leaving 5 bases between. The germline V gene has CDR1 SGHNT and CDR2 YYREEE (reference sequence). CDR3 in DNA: TGTGCCAGCAGCTTGGGGCAGCAAGAGACCCAGTACTTC. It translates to CASSLGQQETQYF.

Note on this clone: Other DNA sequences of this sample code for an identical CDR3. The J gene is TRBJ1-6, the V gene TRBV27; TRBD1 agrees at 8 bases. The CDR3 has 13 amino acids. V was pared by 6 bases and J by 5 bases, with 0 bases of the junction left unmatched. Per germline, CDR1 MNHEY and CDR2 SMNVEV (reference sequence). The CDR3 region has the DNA TGTGCCAGCAGGGACAGGGATAATTCACCCCTCCACTTT. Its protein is CASRDRDNSPLHF.

CDR3 protein: CASSQDLNSPLHF. CDR3 sequence (DNA): TGTGCCAGCAGCCAAGATCTAAATTCACCCCTCCACTTT. This chain links TRBV14 with TRBJ1-6; D ambiguous. V was trimmed by 0 bases and J by 7 bases, leaving 4 bases between them. Germline V gene sequence: CDR1 SGHDN, CDR2 FVKESK. The CDR3 is 13 residues long.

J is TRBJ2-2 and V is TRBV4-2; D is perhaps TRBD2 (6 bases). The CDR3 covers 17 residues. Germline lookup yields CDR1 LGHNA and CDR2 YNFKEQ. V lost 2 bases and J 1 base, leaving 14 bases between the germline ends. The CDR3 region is CASSQKTGTLNTGELFF. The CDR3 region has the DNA TGTGCCAGCAGCCAAAAAACCGGGACTCTGAACACCGGGGAGCTGTTTTTT.

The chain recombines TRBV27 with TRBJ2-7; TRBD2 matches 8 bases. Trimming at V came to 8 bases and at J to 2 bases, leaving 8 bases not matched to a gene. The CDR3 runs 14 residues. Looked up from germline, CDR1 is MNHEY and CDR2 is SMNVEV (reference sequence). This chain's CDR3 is CASGLAGLTYEQYF. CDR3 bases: TGTGCCAGCGGATTAGCGGGATTGACCTACGAGCAGTACTTC.